Listed here are 24 T cell receptor beta chains from one sample, sequenced in a study of blood T cell repertoires in COVID-19. This table comes from immunoSEQ multiplex PCR, and its TCRdb copy is limited to in-frame clones, with some not included. The sample gives approximately 220,000 clones, around 82% of which show up once; around 4.6% is in the top ten. Sequenced: PBMCs or T cells enriched from blood (not recorded which). The receptors were gathered from a woman in her fifties or sixties who had been exposed to COVID-19.

The V call is TRBV5-4, the J call TRBJ2-3; 14 bases line up with TRBD2. Germline CDR1 SGHNT, CDR2 YYREEE (reference sequence). CDR3 size: 15 residues. The V segment lost 2 bases and the J segment 7 bases; nucleotides outside the gene matches: 3. In nucleotides, the CDR3 is TGTGCCAGCAGCTTACGGACTAGCGGGGGGTATACGCAGTATTTT. This codes for CASSLRTSGGYTQYF. Using reference TRBV5-4 and TRBJ2-3 for the parts outside the CDR3, the full variable domain is ETGVTQSPTHLIKTRGQQVTLRCSSQSGHNTVSWYQQALGQGPQFIFQYYREEENGRGNFPPRFSGLQFPNYSSELNVNALELDDSALYLCASSLRTSGGYTQYFGPGTRLTVL.

CDR3 in DNA: TGCGCCAGCCAGTCAACTACTGGGGCCAACGTCCTGACTTTC. This translates into CASQSTTGANVLTF. The chain couples TRBV5-1 to TRBJ2-6; D unclear. Germline-derived CDR1 and CDR2 are SGHRS and YFSETQ. The CDR3 spans 14 residues. Trimming stripped 7 bases from V and 2 bases from J, with 10 bases between. The whole variable domain, remainder taken from reference TRBV5-1 and TRBJ2-6, is KAGVTQTPRYLIKTRGQQVTLSCSPISGHRSVSWYQQTPGQGLQFLFEYFSETQRNKGNFPGRFSGRQFSNSRSEMNVSTLELGDSALYLCASQSTTGANVLTFGAGSRLTVL.

The J gene is TRBJ2-6, the V gene TRBV12-3 or TRBV12-4, with D hard to call. The CDR3 covers 12 residues. V was pared by 2 bases and J by 8 bases, with 4 bases between. For the CDR3, the DNA is TGTGCCAGCAGTTTATTATCCAACGTCCTGACTTTC. Encoded protein: CASSLLSNVLTF.

The chain recombines TRBV24-1 with TRBJ1-2, with a weak D call TRBD1 (6 bases). The V gene lost 3 bases and the J gene lost 4 bases, with 14 bases spanning the gap. In germline, CDR1 is KGHDR, CDR2 SFDVKD. The CDR3 is 15 residues long. The CDR3 loop is CATSDPGDTPYGYTF. CDR3 nucleotides: TGTGCCACCAGTGATCCCGGGGACACTCCCTATGGCTACACCTTC.

Concerning this clone itself: This specimen includes other DNA sequences encoding the same CDR3. The genes are TRBV12-3 or TRBV12-4 and TRBJ2-1, with D uncertain. The CDR3 is 13 residues long. Trimming pared 2 bases from V and 3 bases from J, leaving 5 bases between. This CDR3 reads CASSLRVYNEQFF. The CDR3 DNA follows: TGTGCCAGCAGTTTACGAGTCTACAATGAGCAGTTCTTC.

The chain carries TRBV7-9 and TRBJ2-7; 7 bases are shared with TRBD1. This CDR3 is 12 amino acids long. Germline CDR1 reads SEHNR; CDR2 reads FQNEAQ (reference sequence). The trim removed 5 bases at V and 4 bases at J, leaving 2 bases unmatched. CDR3: CASSGTVYEQYF. Here the CDR3 DNA reads TGTGCCAGCAGCGGGACAGTATACGAGCAGTACTTC.

V is TRBV10-1 and J is TRBJ2-3, with 7 positions matching TRBD2. This CDR3 comprises 15 residues. Germline CDR1 reads WNHNN; CDR2 reads SYGVQD (reference sequence). V lost 1 base to trimming and J lost 5 bases; unmatched junction nucleotides: 6. CDR3 DNA sequence: TGCGCCAGCAGTGAGTGGGGGGGGGATGGAGATACGCAGTATTTT. It codes for CASSEWGGDGDTQYF.

V gene TRBV19 combines with J gene TRBJ2-1; 9 bases are a match to TRBD1. This CDR3 contains 15 residues. The V and J ends lost 7 bases and 0 bases, in that order; junction bases with no gene match: 4. Per germline, CDR1 LNHDA and CDR2 SQIVND (reference sequence). The CDR3, as DNA: TGTGCCAGTACTCCGGACAGGGGCTCCTACAATGAGCAGTTCTTC. As protein: CASTPDRGSYNEQFF.

The V and J genes are TRBV3-1 (or the pseudogene TRBV3-2) and TRBJ1-4; D remains unclear. V shed 1 base and J shed 10 bases, with 7 bases lying between them. Germline loops: CDR1 LGHDT, CDR2 YNNKEL (reference sequence). This CDR3 is built from 12 residues. DNA of the CDR3: TGTGCCAGCAGCCAAGGCCGGGGAAAACTGTTTTTT. Encoded protein: CASSQGRGKLFF.

This clone was observed a single time. The chain employs TRBV25-1 and TRBJ1-5, with D tentatively TRBD1 (6 bases). Germline V gene sequence: CDR1 MGHDK, CDR2 SYGVNS. The germline V and J ends were trimmed by 2 bases and 1 base, with 9 bases remaining between them. There are 15 residues in the CDR3. This chain's CDR3 is CASSERGQSNQPQHF. CDR3 bases: TGTGCCAGCAGTGAACGTGGACAGAGCAATCAGCCCCAGCATTTT.

This chain connects TRBV9 to TRBJ1-3; a possible D gene is TRBD1 (6 bases). This CDR3 region has 14 residues. Per the germline V gene, CDR1 is SGDLS and CDR2 is YYNGEE. V was clipped by 0 bases and J by 8 bases, with 12 bases between them. The CDR3, as DNA: TGTGCCAGCAGCGTAGCGGCAGGGGCATACACCATATATTTT. Translation: CASSVAAGAYTIYF.

V is TRBV29-1 and J is TRBJ1-5; the D is unclear. V was cut by 4 bases and J by 0 bases, with 4 bases left in between. Germline V gene data show CDR1 as SQVTM and CDR2 as ANQGSEA. The length of the CDR3 is 12 residues. The CDR3 coding sequence is TGCAGCGTTGCTTTTAGCAATCAGCCCCAGCATTTT. This translates into CSVAFSNQPQHF.

J is TRBJ1-4 and V is TRBV7-2, with D uncertain. This CDR3 has 13 amino acids. Trimming stripped 4 bases from V and 5 bases from J, with 8 bases between. Germline V gene data show CDR1 as SGHTA and CDR2 as FQGNSA. CDR3 protein: CASSSPFNEKLFF. The DNA for the CDR3 is TGTGCCAGCAGCTCCCCGTTCAATGAAAAACTGTTTTTT.

The rearrangement links TRBV5-6 to TRBJ2-7, with D perhaps matching TRBD1 (6 bases). Deletions cut 0 bases from V and 7 bases from J, with 11 bases between. Germline CDR1 and CDR2: SGHDT and YYEEEE. This CDR3 region has 13 residues. The CDR3 reads CASSLVGAREQYF. The DNA of the CDR3 is TGTGCCAGCAGCTTGGTGGGGGCGAGGGAGCAGTACTTC.

DNA of the CDR3: TGCGCCAGCAGCCAAGTGGACATGGGGTTCTCTGGGGCCAACGTCCTGACTTTC. Its translation is CASSQVDMGFSGANVLTF. This sequence joins TRBV4-1 and TRBJ2-6, with a weak D call TRBD1 (5 bases). The CDR3 extends over 18 amino acids. V was cut by 1 base and J by 0 bases, with 13 bases left in between. CDR1 MGHRA and CDR2 YSYEKL come from the germline V gene.

The chain's CDR3 is CASSQGSGYTF. In DNA, the CDR3 is TGCGCCAGCAGCCAGGGGAGCGGCTACACCTTC. This rearrangement joins TRBV4-3 to TRBJ1-2; unclear D gene. This CDR3 spans 11 amino acids. Germline-derived CDR1 and CDR2 are LGHNA and YSLEER. Trimming pared 3 bases from V and 8 bases from J, leaving 7 bases between.

The chain employs TRBV2 and TRBJ1-5, with TRBD1 matching 9 bases. CDR1 SNHLY and CDR2 FYNNEI come from the germline V gene. The CDR3 spans 17 residues. V lost 10 bases and J lost 2; bases outside the gene matches: 15. The CDR3 here is CANLPGQGGYGNQPQHF. CDR3 in DNA: TGTGCCAACTTACCGGGACAGGGAGGGTACGGCAATCAGCCCCAGCATTTT.

The chain combines TRBV7-9 with TRBJ1-2; D perhaps matches TRBD1 (5 bases). The CDR3 has 15 residues. CDR1 and CDR2 from the germline V gene are SEHNR and FQNEAQ (reference sequence). V was trimmed by 5 bases and J by 4 bases, leaving 17 bases between them. This CDR3 reads CASSISGTSGYGYTF. The CDR3, as DNA: TGTGCCAGCAGCATTAGCGGGACGTCGGGCTATGGCTACACCTTC.

This chain joins TRBV5-1 and TRBJ2-2, with D perhaps matching TRBD2 (6 bases). The CDR3 covers 16 residues. Germline loops: CDR1 SGHRS, CDR2 YFSETQ. Trimming took 5 bases from V and 2 from J, leaving 16 bases between them. DNA of the CDR3: TGCGCCAGCAGGTTAATCCCGGGACTTAACACCGGGGAGCTGTTTTTT. This translates into CASRLIPGLNTGELFF.

V is TRBV5-1 and J is TRBJ1-1; 9 bases match TRBD1. The CDR3 sequence is 14 residues long. J lost 3 bases, V lost 2 bases, and 2 bases had no gene match. Germline V gene sequence: CDR1 SGHRS, CDR2 YFSETQ. CDR3 nucleotides: TGCGCCAGCAGCTTACAGGGGGCCGACACTGAAGCTTTCTTT. Protein product: CASSLQGADTEAFF.

V and J are TRBV19 and TRBJ2-4, with D maybe TRBD1 (5 bases). V lost 6 bases and J lost 2, with 20 bases in between. This CDR3 is built from 17 residues. Germline assignment: CDR1 LNHDA and CDR2 SQIVND (reference sequence). CDR3 in DNA: TGTGCCAGTAGGATGGATCCCAGGGAAGGACCCAAAAACATTCAGTACTTC. It is translated as CASRMDPREGPKNIQYF.

The chain recombines TRBV5-5 with TRBJ1-2; D gene unclear. Trimming removed 0 bases from V and 2 bases from J, with 11 bases in between. Germline V lookup: CDR1 SGHKS, CDR2 YYEKEE (reference sequence). CDR3 length: 15 residues. CDR3 DNA: TGTGCCAGCAGCTTGGTATTGCGGGGAAACTATGGCTACACCTTC. Its translation: CASSLVLRGNYGYTF.

V and J are TRBV19 and TRBJ1-2; 9 bases line up with TRBD1. Trimming cost V 8 bases and J 5 bases; bases outside gene matches: 9. CDR1 is LNHDA, CDR2 SQIVND, per germline (reference sequence). The CDR3 length is 14 residues. The CDR3 bases are TGTGCCAGTGCCCAGGGACAGGGAAGATATGGCTACACCTTC. It is translated as CASAQGQGRYGYTF.

The count of this clone is one. The chain joins TRBV30 to TRBJ2-1; tentatively, D is TRBD1 (7 bases). The germline gives CDR1 GTSNPN, CDR2 SVGIG (reference sequence). V lost 4 bases, J lost 7 bases, and 14 bases lay in between. The CDR3 has 13 amino acids. CDR3 in DNA: TGTGCCTGGACAGACAGGGACTCGAATGAGCAGTTCTTC. This gives the protein CAWTDRDSNEQFF.